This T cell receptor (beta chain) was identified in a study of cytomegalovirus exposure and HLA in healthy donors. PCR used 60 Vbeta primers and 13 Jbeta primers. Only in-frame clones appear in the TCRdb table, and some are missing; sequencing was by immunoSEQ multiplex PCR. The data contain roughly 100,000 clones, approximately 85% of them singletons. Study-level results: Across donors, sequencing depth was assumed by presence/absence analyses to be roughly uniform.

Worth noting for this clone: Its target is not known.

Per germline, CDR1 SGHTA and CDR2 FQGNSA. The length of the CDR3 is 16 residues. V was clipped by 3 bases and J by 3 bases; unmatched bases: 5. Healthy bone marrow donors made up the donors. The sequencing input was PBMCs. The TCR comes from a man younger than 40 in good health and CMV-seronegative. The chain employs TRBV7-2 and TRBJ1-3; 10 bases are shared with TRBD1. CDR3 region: CASSLTGGVRGNTIYF. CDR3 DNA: TGTGCCAGCAGCTTGACAGGGGGCGTACGTGGAAACACCATATATTTT.